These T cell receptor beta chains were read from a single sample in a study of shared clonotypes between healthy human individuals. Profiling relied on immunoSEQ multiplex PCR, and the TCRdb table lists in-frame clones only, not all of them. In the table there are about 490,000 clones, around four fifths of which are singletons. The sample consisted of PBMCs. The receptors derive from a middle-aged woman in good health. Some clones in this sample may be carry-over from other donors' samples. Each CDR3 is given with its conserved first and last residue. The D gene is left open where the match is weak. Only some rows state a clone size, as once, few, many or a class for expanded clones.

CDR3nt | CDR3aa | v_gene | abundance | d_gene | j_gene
TGTGCCAGTAGTATAGGTACGGCACCCAACTACGAGCAGTACTTC | CASSIGTAPNYEQYF | TRBV19 | NA | NA | TRBJ2-7
TGTGCCAGCAGATACTTAAGATCCCACGAGCAGTACTTC | CASRYLRSHEQYF | TRBV27 | NA | NA | TRBJ2-7
TGTGCCAGCACCCAGGAGCGGGTCGGAGATACGCAGTATTTT | CASTQERVGDTQYF | TRBV6-1 | many | NA | TRBJ2-3
TGTGCCAGCAGCCAAGATCCAGCGGGCCCCTACGAGCAGTACTTC | CASSQDPAGPYEQYF | TRBV4-2 | NA | NA | TRBJ2-7
TGTGCCAGCAGCTTAGTTTTAGGCTATGGCTACACCTTC | CASSLVLGYGYTF | TRBV7-8 | NA | NA | TRBJ1-2
TGTGCCAGCAGCAGGGACAGTCGGCCACCCCTCCACTTT | CASSRDSRPPLHF | TRBV7-2 | NA | TRBD1 | TRBJ1-6
TGTGCCAGCGGCCCTCGTCTTCCAGGACAGGCGAACACCGGGGAGCTGTTTTTT | CASGPRLPGQANTGELFF | TRBV27 | few | TRBD1 | TRBJ2-2
TGTGCCACCAGCAGAGATAACAGGGGGCCTTATGGCTACACCTTC | CATSRDNRGPYGYTF | TRBV15 | many | TRBD1 | TRBJ1-2
TGTGCCAGCAGACCCGACGGAAGCTCCTACAATGAGCAGTTCTTC | CASRPDGSSYNEQFF | TRBV6-5 | NA | NA | TRBJ2-1
TGCGCCAGCAGCTTGGGACTAGCCCTGAAGACCCAGTACTTC | CASSLGLALKTQYF | TRBV5-1 | NA | TRBD2 | TRBJ2-5
TGTGCCATCAGTGACGGCTCCTACGAGCAGTACTTC | CAISDGSYEQYF | TRBV10-3 | NA | NA | TRBJ2-7
TGTGCCAGCAGCTTAGCACCGGGACTAGCGGGAGTAACAGATACGCAGTATTTT | CASSLAPGLAGVTDTQYF | TRBV11-2 | few | TRBD2 | TRBJ2-3
TGCGCCAGCAGTGAAAGGACAGCTCGTGGAGGCTACACCTTC | CASSERTARGGYTF | TRBV5-1 | NA | NA | TRBJ1-2
TGCAGTGCTAGTCGTCGGGAGACCCAGTACTTC | CSASRRETQYF | TRBV20-1 | NA | NA | TRBJ2-5
TGTGCCAGCGAGTCCACTAGCGGTTCCTACAATGAGCAGTTCTTC | CASESTSGSYNEQFF | TRBV2 | few | TRBD2 | TRBJ2-1
TGTGCCAGCAGTGAAACAAGGACTCTTGGGGTCAATCAGCCCCAGCATTTT | CASSETRTLGVNQPQHF | TRBV6-1 | few | NA | TRBJ1-5
TGTGCCAGCATTTCGGACAGGGGGACCACGTATGGCTACACCTTC | CASISDRGTTYGYTF | TRBV2 | few | TRBD1 | TRBJ1-2
TGCGCCAGCAGCTTGGCCTCCTTAGCGGGAGCGGGCACCGGGGAGCTGTTTTTT | CASSLASLAGAGTGELFF | TRBV5-1 | NA | TRBD2 | TRBJ2-2
TGTGCCAGCTCACTCCTTACGACAGGGGCGAACACTGAAGCTTTCTTT | CASSLLTTGANTEAFF | TRBV18 | NA | TRBD1 | TRBJ1-1
TGTGCCAGTAGTCAGGGACCGCTTAGCAATCAGCCCCAGCATTTT | CASSQGPLSNQPQHF | TRBV19 | once | NA | TRBJ1-5
TGTGCCAGCAGCCCTCGAGGGGGGAACAATGAGCAGTTCTTC | CASSPRGGNNEQFF | TRBV7-6 | NA | NA | TRBJ2-1
TGCAGCGCAAGGACAAGTATGAACACTGAAGCTTTCTTT | CSARTSMNTEAFF | TRBV29-1 | few | NA | TRBJ1-1
TGTGCCAGCAGCCCTGGGGGTGGTCCCACTGAAGCTTTCTTT | CASSPGGGPTEAFF | TRBV11-3 | NA | NA | TRBJ1-1
TGTGCCAGCAGCTCCCGAACCGGGACTACCCCCAATGAGCAGTTCTTC | CASSSRTGTTPNEQFF | TRBV11-1 | NA | TRBD2 | TRBJ2-1
TGTGCCAGCAACCTCCCAGGTCGAGCAGAGACCCAGTACTTC | CASNLPGRAETQYF | TRBV5-4 | NA | NA | TRBJ2-5
TGTGCTAGTGCCAGGGACACGACTGGCTACACCTTC | CASARDTTGYTF | TRBV12-5 | few | NA | TRBJ1-2
TGCGCCAGCAGCCCACACCTGGGGGTAGTCCTGGGGGATACGCAGTATTTT | CASSPHLGVVLGDTQYF | TRBV5-1 | NA | NA | TRBJ2-3
TGTGCCAGCTCACCAATGGCTCACGGTTCTGGGGCCAACGTCCTGACTTTC | CASSPMAHGSGANVLTF | TRBV18 | NA | NA | TRBJ2-6
TGTGCCAGCTCACCTGGGACAGGGAGTCAGCCCCAGCATTTT | CASSPGTGSQPQHF | TRBV18 | NA | TRBD1 | TRBJ1-5
TGTGCCAGCAGCGAGATACCTCTGGAGACAGCAAGAAACACCATATATTTT | CASSEIPLETARNTIYF | TRBV5-5 | NA | NA | TRBJ1-3
TGTGCCAGCAGCCCGACTAGAAACACAGATACGCAGTATTTT | CASSPTRNTDTQYF | TRBV13 | NA | NA | TRBJ2-3
TGTGCCTGGATATCCCTGCAGGGGGCTTTTTACGAGCAGTACTTC | CAWISLQGAFYEQYF | TRBV30 | many | TRBD1 | TRBJ2-7
TGTGCCAGCAGCTTAACCGGGGCCAACGTCCTGACTTTC | CASSLTGANVLTF | TRBV7-9 | NA | NA | TRBJ2-6
TGTGCCAGCAGCGGCGGGGGCCCTGGCTACACCTTC | CASSGGGPGYTF | TRBV6-5 | NA | NA | TRBJ1-2
TGTGCCAGCAGCTTTGGGGATCACAGGCGGACTGAAGCTTTCTTT | CASSFGDHRRTEAFF | TRBV13 | NA | NA | TRBJ1-1
TGTGCCAGCAGCGTAGACGGATGGGCCAACACGCCTAACACCATATATTTT | CASSVDGWANTPNTIYF | TRBV9 | NA | NA | TRBJ1-3
TGTGCCATCACTGAGACAGGGGCGGACACTGAAGCTTTCTTT | CAITETGADTEAFF | TRBV10-3 | NA | TRBD1 | TRBJ1-1
TGCGCCAGCAGCTTGGTAGGGTCGAGCTCCTACAATGAGCAGTTCTTC | CASSLVGSSSYNEQFF | TRBV5-1 | NA | NA | TRBJ2-1
TGTGCCAGCAGCCTGGGACTAGCGGGAAATCGGGACGAGCAGTACTTC | CASSLGLAGNRDEQYF | TRBV7-9 | NA | TRBD2 | TRBJ2-7
TGTGCCAGCAGCTTATATAGCGGGGTATACAATGAGCAGTTCTTC | CASSLYSGVYNEQFF | TRBV7-2 | NA | TRBD2 | TRBJ2-1
TGTGCCAGCAGTGCGGGACTGGGGGCCTACACTGAAGCTTTCTTT | CASSAGLGAYTEAFF | TRBV2 | NA | NA | TRBJ1-1
TGTGCCAGCACACTAGCGGGAGGATACGCCGGGGAGCTGTTTTTT | CASTLAGGYAGELFF | TRBV27 | NA | TRBD2 | TRBJ2-2
TGTGCCTGGAGTGTAGGGGACTATGGCTACACCTTC | CAWSVGDYGYTF | TRBV30 | NA | NA | TRBJ1-2
TGTGCCAGCAGCTCGACAGGGAATTCACCCCTCCACTTT | CASSSTGNSPLHF | TRBV7-9 | NA | TRBD1 | TRBJ1-6
TGTGCCAGTAGTGCACTAGTTTTGGGGGAGACCCAGTACTTC | CASSALVLGETQYF | TRBV19 | NA | NA | TRBJ2-5
TGTGCCAGCAGCGCCAGACAGGCTTCTAGCACAGATACGCAGTATTTT | CASSARQASSTDTQYF | TRBV7-9 | NA | NA | TRBJ2-3
TGTGCCAGCAGCTTATGGGGGGACACCGGGGAGCTGTTTTTT | CASSLWGDTGELFF | TRBV11-1 | NA | NA | TRBJ2-2
TGCGCCAGCAGTGAGCCGGACAGGGGATCGCAGCCCCAGCATTTT | CASSEPDRGSQPQHF | TRBV10-2 | NA | TRBD1 | TRBJ1-5
TGTGCCAGCAGTGCTGCCGGGACAGGGGGCGTATACGAGCAGTACTTC | CASSAAGTGGVYEQYF | TRBV25-1 | NA | TRBD1 | TRBJ2-7
TGTGCCAGCAGTTGGGGGGTCTCCTACGAGCAGTACTTC | CASSWGVSYEQYF | TRBV6-5 | NA | NA | TRBJ2-7
TGTGCCAGTAGTATGGGCATGGGGGCCTACGAGCAGTACTTC | CASSMGMGAYEQYF | TRBV19 | NA | NA | TRBJ2-7
TGTGCCAGCAGCTTGGGGGGGCCCACGGCGTTAGATACGCAGTATTTT | CASSLGGPTALDTQYF | TRBV5-4 | NA | NA | TRBJ2-3
TGCGCCAGCACCCCGGGAGGTCCGGACTATGGCTACACCTTC | CASTPGGPDYGYTF | TRBV5-1 | NA | NA | TRBJ1-2
TGTGCCAGCAGCTTATATAGGGGACGGTCGAACACTGAAGCTTTCTTT | CASSLYRGRSNTEAFF | TRBV11-1 | NA | NA | TRBJ1-1
TGTGCCAGCAGCGTAGCGGTCGAGAGCTCCTACGAGCAGTACTTC | CASSVAVESSYEQYF | TRBV9 | NA | NA | TRBJ2-7